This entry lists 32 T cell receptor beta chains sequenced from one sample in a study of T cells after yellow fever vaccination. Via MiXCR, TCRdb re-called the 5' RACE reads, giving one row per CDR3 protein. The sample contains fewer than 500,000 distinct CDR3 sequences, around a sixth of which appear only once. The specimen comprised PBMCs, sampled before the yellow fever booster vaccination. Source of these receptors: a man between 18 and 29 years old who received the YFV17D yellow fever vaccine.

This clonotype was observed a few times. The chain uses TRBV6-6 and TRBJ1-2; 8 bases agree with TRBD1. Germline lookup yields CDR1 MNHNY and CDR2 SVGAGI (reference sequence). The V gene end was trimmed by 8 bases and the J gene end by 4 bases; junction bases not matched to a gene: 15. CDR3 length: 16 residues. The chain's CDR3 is CASSGTGGNFFYGYTF. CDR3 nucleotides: TGTGCCAGCTCCGGAACAGGGGGTAATTTTTTCTATGGCTACACCTTC.

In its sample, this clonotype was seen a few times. DNA of the CDR3: TGCAGTGCTACTACGACAGTCGCCGGGACACCCCTCCACTTT. This sequence encodes CSATTTVAGTPLHF. The J gene is TRBJ1-6, the V gene TRBV20-1, with D possibly matching TRBD1 (5 bases). The CDR3 runs 14 residues. Germline V gene sequence: CDR1 DFQATT, CDR2 SNEGSKA (reference sequence). Trimming cost V 4 bases and J 11 bases, with 18 bases left between them.

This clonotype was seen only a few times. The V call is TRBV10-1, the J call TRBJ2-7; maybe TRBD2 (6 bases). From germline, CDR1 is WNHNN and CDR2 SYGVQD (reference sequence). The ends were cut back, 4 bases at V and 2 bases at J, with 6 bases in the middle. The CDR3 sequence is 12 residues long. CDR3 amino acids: CASSAGAYEQYF. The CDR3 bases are TGCGCCAGCAGTGCGGGGGCCTACGAGCAGTACTTC.

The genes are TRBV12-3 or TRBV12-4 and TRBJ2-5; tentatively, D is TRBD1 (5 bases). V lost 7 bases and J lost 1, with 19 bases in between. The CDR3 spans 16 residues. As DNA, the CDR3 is TGTGCCAGCACCTTCGGAGCCGGACACCCCCAAGAGACCCAGTACTTC. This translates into CASTFGAGHPQETQYF.

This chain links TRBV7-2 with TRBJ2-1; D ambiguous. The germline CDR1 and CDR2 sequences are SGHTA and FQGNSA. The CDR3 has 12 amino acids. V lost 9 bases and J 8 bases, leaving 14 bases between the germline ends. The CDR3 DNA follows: TGTGCCAGAAGCCAAATCTCGGATGAGCAGTTCTTC. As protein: CARSQISDEQFF.

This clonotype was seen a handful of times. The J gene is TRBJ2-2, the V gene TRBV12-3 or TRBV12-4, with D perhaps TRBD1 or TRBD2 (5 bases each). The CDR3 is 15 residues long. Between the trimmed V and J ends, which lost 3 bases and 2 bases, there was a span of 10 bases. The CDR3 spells CASSFVGGNTGELFF. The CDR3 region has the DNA TGTGCCAGCAGTTTCGTTGGGGGAAACACCGGGGAGCTGTTTTTT.

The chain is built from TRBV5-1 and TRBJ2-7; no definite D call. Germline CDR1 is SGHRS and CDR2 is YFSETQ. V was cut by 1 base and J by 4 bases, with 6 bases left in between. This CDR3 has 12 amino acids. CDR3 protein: CASSLWRYEQYV. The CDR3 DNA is TGCGCCAGCAGCTTGTGGCGGTACGAGCAGTACGTC.

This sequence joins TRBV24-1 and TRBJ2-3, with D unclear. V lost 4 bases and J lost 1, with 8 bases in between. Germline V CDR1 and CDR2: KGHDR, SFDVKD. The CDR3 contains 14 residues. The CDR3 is CATSDQHRTDTQYF. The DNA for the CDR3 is TGTGCCACCAGTGACCAACACCGCACAGATACGCAGTATTTT.

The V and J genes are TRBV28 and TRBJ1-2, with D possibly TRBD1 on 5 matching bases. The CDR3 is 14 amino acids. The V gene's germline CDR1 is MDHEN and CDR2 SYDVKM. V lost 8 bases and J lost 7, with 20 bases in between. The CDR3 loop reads CASGRGTALGGYTF. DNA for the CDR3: TGTGCCAGCGGGCGAGGGACCGCACTCGGTGGCTACACCTTC.

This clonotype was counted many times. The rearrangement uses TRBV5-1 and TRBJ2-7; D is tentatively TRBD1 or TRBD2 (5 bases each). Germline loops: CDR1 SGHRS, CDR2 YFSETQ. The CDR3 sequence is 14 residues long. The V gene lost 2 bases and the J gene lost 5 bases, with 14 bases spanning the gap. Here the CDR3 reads CASSLTGRENEQYF. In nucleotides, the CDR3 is TGCGCCAGCAGCTTAACGGGCAGGGAGAACGAGCAGTACTTC.

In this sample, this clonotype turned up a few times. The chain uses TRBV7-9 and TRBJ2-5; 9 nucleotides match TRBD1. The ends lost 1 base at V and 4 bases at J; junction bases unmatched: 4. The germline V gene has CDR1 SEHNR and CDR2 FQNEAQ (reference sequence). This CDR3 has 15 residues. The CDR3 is CASSLGQGDPETQYF. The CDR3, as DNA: TGTGCCAGCAGCTTAGGACAGGGGGACCCAGAGACCCAGTACTTC.

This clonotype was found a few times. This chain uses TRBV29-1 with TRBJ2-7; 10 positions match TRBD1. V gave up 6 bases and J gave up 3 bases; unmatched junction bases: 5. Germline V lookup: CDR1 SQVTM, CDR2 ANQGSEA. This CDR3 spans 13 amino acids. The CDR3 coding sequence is TGCAGCGTAGCGGGACAGGGGAGCTACGAGCAGTACGTC. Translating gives CSVAGQGSYEQYV.

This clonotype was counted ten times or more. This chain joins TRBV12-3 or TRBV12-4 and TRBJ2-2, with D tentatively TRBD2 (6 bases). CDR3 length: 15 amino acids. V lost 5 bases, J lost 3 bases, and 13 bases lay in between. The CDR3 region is CASSANRDYTGELFF. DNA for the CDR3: TGTGCCAGCAGTGCTAACCGGGACTACACCGGGGAGCTGTTTTTT.

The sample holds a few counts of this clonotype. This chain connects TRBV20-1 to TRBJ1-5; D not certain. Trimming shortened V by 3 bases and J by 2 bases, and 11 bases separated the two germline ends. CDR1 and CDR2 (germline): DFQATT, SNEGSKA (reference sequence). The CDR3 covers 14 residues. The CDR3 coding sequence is TGCAGTGCTAGTGGTATTGGGGGCAATCAGCCCCAGCATTTT. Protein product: CSASGIGGNQPQHF.

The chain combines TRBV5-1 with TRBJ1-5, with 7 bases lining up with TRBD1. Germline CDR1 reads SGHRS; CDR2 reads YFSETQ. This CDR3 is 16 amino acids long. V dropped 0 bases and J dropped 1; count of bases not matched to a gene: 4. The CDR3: CASSLGLQGSNQPQHF. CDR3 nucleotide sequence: TGCGCCAGCAGCTTGGGATTACAGGGGAGCAATCAGCCCCAGCATTTT.

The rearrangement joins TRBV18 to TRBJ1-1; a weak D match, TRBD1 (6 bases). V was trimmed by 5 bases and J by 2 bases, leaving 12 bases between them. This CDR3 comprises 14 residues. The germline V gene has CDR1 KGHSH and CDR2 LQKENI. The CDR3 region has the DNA TGTGCCAGCTCAGCTACCGGGACAAACACTGAAGCTTTCTTT. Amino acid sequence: CASSATGTNTEAFF. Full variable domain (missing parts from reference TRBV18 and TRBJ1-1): NAGVMQNPRHLVRRRGQEARLRCSPMKGHSHVYWYRQLPEEGLKFMVYLQKENIIDESGMPKERFSAEFPKEGPSILRIQQVVRGDSAAYFCASSATGTNTEAFFGQGTRLTVV.

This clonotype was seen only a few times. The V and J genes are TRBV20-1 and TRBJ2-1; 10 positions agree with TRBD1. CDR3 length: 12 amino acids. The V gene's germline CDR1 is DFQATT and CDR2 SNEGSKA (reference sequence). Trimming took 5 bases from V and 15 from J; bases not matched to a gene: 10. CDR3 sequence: CSAAGDGQGGFF. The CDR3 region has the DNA TGCAGTGCTGCCGGCGATGGACAGGGGGGGTTCTTC.

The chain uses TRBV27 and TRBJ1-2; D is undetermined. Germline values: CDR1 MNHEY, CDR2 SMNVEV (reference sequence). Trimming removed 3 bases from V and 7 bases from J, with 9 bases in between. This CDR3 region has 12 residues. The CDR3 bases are TGTGCCAGCAGTTTCCCAGGAGGTGGCTACACCTTC. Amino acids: CASSFPGGGYTF.

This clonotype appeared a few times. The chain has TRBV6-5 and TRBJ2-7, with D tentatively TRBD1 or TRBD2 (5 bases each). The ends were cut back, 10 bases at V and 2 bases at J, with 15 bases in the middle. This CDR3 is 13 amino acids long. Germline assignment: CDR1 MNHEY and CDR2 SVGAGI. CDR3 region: CATNARGTYEQYF. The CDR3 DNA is TGTGCCACCAACGCGAGGGGAACCTACGAGCAGTACTTC.

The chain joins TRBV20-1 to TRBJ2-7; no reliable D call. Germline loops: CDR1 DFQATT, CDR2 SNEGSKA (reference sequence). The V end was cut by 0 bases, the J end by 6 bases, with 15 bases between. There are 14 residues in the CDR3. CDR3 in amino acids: CSARDPQKASEQYF. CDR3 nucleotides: TGCAGTGCTAGAGATCCGCAGAAGGCCAGCGAGCAGTACTTC.

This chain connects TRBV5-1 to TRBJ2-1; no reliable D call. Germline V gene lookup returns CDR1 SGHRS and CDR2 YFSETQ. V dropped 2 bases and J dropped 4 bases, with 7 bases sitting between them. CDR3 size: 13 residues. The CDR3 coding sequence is TGCGCCAGCAGCTTAGGAAAGTACAATGAGCAGTTCTTC. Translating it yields CASSLGKYNEQFF.

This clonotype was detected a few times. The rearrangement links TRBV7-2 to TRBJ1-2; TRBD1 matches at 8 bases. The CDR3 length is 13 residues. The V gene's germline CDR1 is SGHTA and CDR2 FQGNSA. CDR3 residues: CVEGRTGRSGYTF. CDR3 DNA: TGTGTAGAAGGGAGGACAGGGCGATCCGGCTACACCTTC.

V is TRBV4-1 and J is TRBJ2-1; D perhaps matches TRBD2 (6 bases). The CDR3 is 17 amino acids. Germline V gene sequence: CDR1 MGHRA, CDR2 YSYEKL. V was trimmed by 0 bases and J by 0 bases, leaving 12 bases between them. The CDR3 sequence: CASSQDPGGFSYNEQFF. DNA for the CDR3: TGCGCCAGCAGCCAAGATCCTGGGGGGTTCTCCTACAATGAGCAGTTCTTC.

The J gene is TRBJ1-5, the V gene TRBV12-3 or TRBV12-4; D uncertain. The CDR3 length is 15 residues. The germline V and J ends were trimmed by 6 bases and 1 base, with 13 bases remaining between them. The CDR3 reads CASSLAQMSNQPQHF. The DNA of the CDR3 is TGTGCCAGCAGCCTAGCGCAGATGAGCAATCAGCCCCAGCATTTT.

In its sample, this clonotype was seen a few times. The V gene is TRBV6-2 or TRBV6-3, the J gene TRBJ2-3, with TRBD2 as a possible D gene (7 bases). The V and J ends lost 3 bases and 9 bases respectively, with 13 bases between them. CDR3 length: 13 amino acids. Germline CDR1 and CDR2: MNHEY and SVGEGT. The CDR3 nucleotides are TGTGCCAGCAGTTATCCCGCGGGGGCGACGCAGTATTTT. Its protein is CASSYPAGATQYF.

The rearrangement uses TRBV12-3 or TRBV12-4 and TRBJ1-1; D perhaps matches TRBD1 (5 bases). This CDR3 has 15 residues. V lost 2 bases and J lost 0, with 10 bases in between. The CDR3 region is CASSLRAGMNTEAFF. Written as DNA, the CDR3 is TGTGCCAGCAGTTTAAGGGCAGGGATGAACACTGAAGCTTTCTTT.

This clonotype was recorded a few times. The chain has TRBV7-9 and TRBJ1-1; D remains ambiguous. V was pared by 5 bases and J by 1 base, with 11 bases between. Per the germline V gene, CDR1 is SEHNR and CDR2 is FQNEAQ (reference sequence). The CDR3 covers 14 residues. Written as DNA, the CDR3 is TGTGCCAGCAGCCAACAGACGGGGAACACTGAAGCTTTCTTT. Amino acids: CASSQQTGNTEAFF.

In DNA form, the CDR3 reads TGTGCCAGCAGCCATCAAAACGGGACCATGGGCGAGCAGTACGTC. It specifies CASSHQNGTMGEQYV. The chain couples TRBV14 to TRBJ2-7; D may match TRBD1 or TRBD2 (5 bases each). V was trimmed by 3 bases and J by 6 bases, leaving 18 bases between them. This CDR3 region has 15 residues. In germline, CDR1 is SGHDN, CDR2 FVKESK.

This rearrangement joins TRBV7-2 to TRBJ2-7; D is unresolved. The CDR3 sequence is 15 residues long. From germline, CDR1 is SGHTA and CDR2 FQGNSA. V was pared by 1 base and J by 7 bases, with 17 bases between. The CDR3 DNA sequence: TGTGCCAGCAGCTTAGACCCTACCCCCCTCCGAGAGCAGTACTTC. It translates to CASSLDPTPLREQYF.

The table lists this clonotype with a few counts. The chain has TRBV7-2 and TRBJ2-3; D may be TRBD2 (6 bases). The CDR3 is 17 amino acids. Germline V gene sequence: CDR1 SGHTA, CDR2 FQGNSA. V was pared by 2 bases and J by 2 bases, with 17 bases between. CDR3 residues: CASSLRLGGAPTDTQYF. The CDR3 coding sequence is TGTGCCAGCAGCTTAAGGCTGGGCGGGGCCCCCACAGATACGCAGTATTTT. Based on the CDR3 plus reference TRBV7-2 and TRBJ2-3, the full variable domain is GAGVSQSPSNKVTEKGKDVELRCDPISGHTALYWYRQSLGQGLEFLIYFQGNSAPDKSGLPSDRFSAERTGGSVSTLTIQRTQQEDSAVYLCASSLRLGGAPTDTQYFGPGTRLTVL.

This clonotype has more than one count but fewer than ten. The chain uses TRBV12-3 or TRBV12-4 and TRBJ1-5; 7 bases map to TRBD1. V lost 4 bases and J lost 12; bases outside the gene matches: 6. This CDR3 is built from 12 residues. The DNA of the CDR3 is TGTGCCAGCAGTTACAACGACAGGGACCAGCATTTT. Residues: CASSYNDRDQHF.

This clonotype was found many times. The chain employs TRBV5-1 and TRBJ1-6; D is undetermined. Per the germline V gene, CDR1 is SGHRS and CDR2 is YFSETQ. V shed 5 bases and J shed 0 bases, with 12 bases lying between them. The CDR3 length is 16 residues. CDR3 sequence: CASRPTLGSYNSPLHF. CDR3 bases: TGCGCCAGCAGACCAACGCTAGGCTCCTATAATTCACCCCTCCACTTT.